The 14 T cell receptor beta chains given below trace back to one sample, sequenced in a study of blood T cell repertoires in COVID-19. This table comes from immunoSEQ multiplex PCR, and its TCRdb copy is limited to in-frame clones, with some not included. The data hold tens of thousands of clones, with 88% observed a single time. Sequenced input: peripheral blood. These receptors all come from a human donor in a cohort sampled during active COVID-19.

The chain is built from TRBV10-3 and TRBJ2-7, with 7 nucleotides matching TRBD2. J lost 1 base, V lost 1 base, and 16 bases had no gene match. The CDR3 contains 19 residues. Per the germline V gene, CDR1 is ENHRY and CDR2 is SYGVKD. CDR3: CAISELKGGRGPPSYEQYF. CDR3 sequence (DNA): TGTGCCATCAGTGAGTTAAAAGGTGGGAGGGGCCCGCCTTCCTACGAGCAGTACTTC.

The V and J genes are TRBV5-5 and TRBJ1-4; D not certain. CDR3 length: 17 amino acids. Trimming took off 0 bases at V and 6 bases at J, with 18 bases between the two ends. Germline V gene data show CDR1 as SGHKS and CDR2 as YYEKEE (reference sequence). CDR3 loop: CASSLGRKWVGYEKLFF. The CDR3 nucleotides are TGTGCCAGCAGCTTGGGCAGGAAGTGGGTTGGTTATGAAAAACTGTTTTTT.

V and J are TRBV5-1 and TRBJ2-3, with 8 bases aligning to TRBD1. With V trimmed by 0 bases and J by 2 bases, 2 bases remained unmatched. The CDR3 totals 15 residues. Germline V gives CDR1 SGHRS, CDR2 YFSETQ. CDR3 region: CASSLGTGPTDTQYF. The CDR3 nucleotides read TGCGCCAGCAGCTTGGGGACAGGGCCCACAGATACGCAGTATTTT.

This chain connects TRBV11-3 to TRBJ2-3; TRBD2 matches at 12 bases. Germline CDR1 reads SGHNT; CDR2 reads YENEEA. The CDR3 spans 16 residues. Unmatched junction bases numbered 8, after V lost 2 bases and J lost 8 bases. This CDR3 is CASSLTSGGKGGTQYF. The CDR3 DNA sequence: TGTGCCAGCAGCTTAACTAGCGGGGGGAAAGGGGGTACGCAGTATTTT.

The chain carries TRBV2 and TRBJ1-2; 7 bases agree with TRBD1. The CDR3 runs to 13 residues. With V trimmed by 8 bases and J by 5 bases, 8 bases remained unmatched. Looked up from germline, CDR1 is SNHLY and CDR2 is FYNNEI. CDR3 residues: CASEVNRGYGYTF. The CDR3 DNA is TGTGCCAGCGAAGTCAACAGGGGATATGGCTACACCTTC.

This sequence joins TRBV6-5 and TRBJ2-7, with D possibly being TRBD2 (5 bases). Trimming cost V 6 bases and J 6 bases, with 9 bases left between them. CDR1 and CDR2 (germline): MNHEY, SVGAGI. The CDR3 is 11 residues long. This chain's CDR3 is CASSRGREQYF. The CDR3 coding sequence is TGTGCCAGCAGCCGGGGTCGCGAGCAGTACTTC.

The chain joins TRBV5-4 to TRBJ1-2; D remains unclear. The length of the CDR3 is 15 residues. V lost 0 bases and J lost 5, with 14 bases in between. Germline V CDR1 and CDR2: SGHNT, YYREEE (reference sequence). In DNA form, the CDR3 reads TGTGCCAGCAGCTTGGTCAGCGGAACTCTATATGGCTACACCTTC. It translates to CASSLVSGTLYGYTF.

The DNA for the CDR3 is TGTGCCAGCGAAGGACAGGGGGCTTACGAGCAGTACTTC. Translating it yields CASEGQGAYEQYF. The chain couples TRBV11-3 to TRBJ2-7, with 11 bases lining up with TRBD1. Unmatched junction bases numbered 4, after V lost 8 bases and J lost 4 bases. There are 13 residues in the CDR3. Germline CDR1 and CDR2: SGHNT and YENEEA. Supplemented by reference TRBV11-3 and TRBJ2-7, the full variable domain reads EAGVVQSPRYKIIEKKQPVAFWCNPISGHNTLYWYLQNLGQGPELLIRYENEEAVDDSQLPKDRFSAERLKGVDSTLKIQPAELGDSAVYLCASEGQGAYEQYFGPGTRLTVT.

The chain carries TRBV20-1 and TRBJ2-3; 7 positions match TRBD2. The CDR3 runs to 19 residues. Trimming removed 3 bases from V and 1 base from J; junction bases left unmatched: 19. CDR1 and CDR2 (germline): DFQATT, SNEGSKA (reference sequence). The CDR3 here is CSASRSGGTSFTRTDTQYF. The CDR3 nucleotides are TGCAGTGCTAGTCGGTCCGGGGGGACTTCCTTCACCCGCACAGATACGCAGTATTTT.

The rearrangement uses TRBV5-4 and TRBJ2-7; 7 nucleotides align to TRBD2. V trimming: 9 bases; J trimming: 2 bases; junction bases outside the gene matches: 14. Germline assignment: CDR1 SGHNT and CDR2 YYREEE (reference sequence). CDR3 size: 15 residues. In nucleotides, the CDR3 is TGTGCCACCCAGTGGGGGAGGGGATACGCCTACGAGCAGTACTTC. Translated: CATQWGRGYAYEQYF.

The chain employs TRBV19 and TRBJ1-2; D might be TRBD1 (6 bases). Germline-derived CDR1 and CDR2 are LNHDA and SQIVND (reference sequence). CDR3 length equals 18 residues. V was clipped by 5 bases and J by 0 bases, with 22 bases between them. The CDR3 protein is CASSPATGFTIANYGYTF. The CDR3 DNA follows: TGTGCCAGTAGTCCGGCGACAGGTTTTACTATAGCTAACTATGGCTACACCTTC.

The chain uses TRBV7-3 and TRBJ2-7; 10 bases align to TRBD1. V shed 2 bases, J shed 2 bases, and the junction held 3 bases outside the gene matches. Germline V gene data show CDR1 as SGHTA and CDR2 as FQGTGA. The CDR3 has 15 amino acids. The CDR3 DNA sequence: TGTGCCAGCAGCTTATCGGGACAGGGGCCCTACGAGCAGTACTTC. It codes for CASSLSGQGPYEQYF.

The CDR3 reads CATGETGGSNQPQHF. The CDR3 coding sequence is TGTGCCACCGGCGAAACAGGGGGCAGCAATCAGCCCCAGCATTTT. The chain is built from TRBV24-1 and TRBJ1-5; 9 bases match TRBD1. With 9 bases clipped from V and 1 base from J, the junction kept 6 bases outside the gene matches. CDR1 is KGHDR and CDR2 is SFDVKD in the germline V gene. The CDR3 sequence is 15 residues long.

This clone occurred a few times. The genes are TRBV11-3 and TRBJ1-2; TRBD1 might be the D (6 bases). Trimming stripped 4 bases from V and 2 bases from J, with 14 bases between. Looked up from germline, CDR1 is SGHNT and CDR2 is YENEEA. CDR3 length equals 15 residues. The CDR3 here is CASSSKTGQNYGYTF. The CDR3 DNA reads TGTGCCAGCAGCTCGAAGACAGGACAAAACTATGGCTACACCTTC.